This passage covers 25 T cell receptor beta chains from one sample sequenced in a study of T-cell memory formation after mild COVID-19. TCRdb re-called the 5' RACE reads with MiXCR, one entry per CDR3 protein. The sample contains about 240,000 distinct CDR3 sequences, 9.4% of which appear only once. Sequences were obtained from PBMCs or a T cell subset sorted from them (not recorded which). Source of these receptors: a young man who had mild COVID-19 (a few samples of this study predate the infection). Cell type and time point are not known.

This sequence joins TRBV15 and TRBJ1-2, with 7 bases matching TRBD1. Germline trimming cut 5 bases from V and 4 bases from J; bases unmatched to any gene: 10. The CDR3 length is 15 residues. Germline V CDR1 and CDR2: LNHNV, YYDKDF (reference sequence). Here the CDR3 reads CATSLPDRVGYGYTF. The CDR3 DNA follows: TGTGCCACCAGCTTGCCTGACAGGGTCGGCTATGGCTACACCTTC.

This clonotype turned up a few times. This rearrangement joins TRBV5-1 to TRBJ2-2; D might be TRBD2 (5 bases). Germline-derived CDR1 and CDR2 are SGHRS and YFSETQ. V was pared by 8 bases and J by 1 base, with 12 bases between. CDR3 length: 14 amino acids. The DNA for the CDR3 is TGCGCCAGTAAAGACCGGGGGAACACCGGGGAGCTGTTTTTT. Residues: CASKDRGNTGELFF.

As DNA, the CDR3 is TGTGCCAGCTCCCACCCGGGGGAGCTTACAGATACGCAGTATTTT. Its protein is CASSHPGELTDTQYF. V is TRBV6-2 or TRBV6-3 and J is TRBJ2-3, with D perhaps TRBD2 (6 bases). Germline CDR1 MNHEY, CDR2 SVGEGT. Trimming pared 8 bases from V and 3 bases from J, leaving 18 bases between. The length of the CDR3 is 15 residues.

This clonotype was counted only a few times. V and J are TRBV5-1 and TRBJ1-1; D gene ambiguous. This CDR3 has 13 residues. Trimming shortened V by 4 bases and J by 3 bases, and 10 bases separated the two germline ends. Germline V gene lookup returns CDR1 SGHRS and CDR2 YFSETQ. CDR3 coding DNA: TGCGCCAGCAGCATGACCGATTACACTGAAGCTTTCTTT. Encoded protein: CASSMTDYTEAFF. The entire variable domain, with the rest obtained from reference TRBV5-1 and TRBJ1-1, is as follows: KAGVTQTPRYLIKTRGQQVTLSCSPISGHRSVSWYQQTPGQGLQFLFEYFSETQRNKGNFPGRFSGRQFSNSRSEMNVSTLELGDSALYLCASSMTDYTEAFFGQGTRLTVV.

This chain uses TRBV28 with TRBJ1-6; D is unclear. Germline values: CDR1 MDHEN, CDR2 SYDVKM. Deletions cut 7 bases from V and 7 bases from J, with 8 bases between. The CDR3 loop spans 12 amino acids. CDR3 residues: CASTPGNSPLHF. The CDR3 DNA reads as TGTGCCAGCACCCCAGGAAATTCACCCCTCCACTTT.

This clonotype was seen a handful of times. The V gene is TRBV5-5, the J gene TRBJ2-2; 7 positions agree with TRBD1. Trimming cost V 5 bases and J 6 bases; bases outside gene matches: 7. This CDR3 is 14 amino acids long. Germline CDR1 is SGHKS and CDR2 is YYEKEE (reference sequence). The CDR3 region is CASRRTGSPGELFF. CDR3 DNA: TGTGCCAGCAGAAGGACAGGTTCCCCCGGGGAGCTGTTTTTT. Looking up the rest from reference TRBV5-5 and TRBJ2-2 gives the full variable domain: DAGVTQSPTHLIKTRGQQVTLRCSPISGHKSVSWYQQVLGQGPQFIFQYYEKEERGRGNFPDRFSARQFPNYSSELNVNALLLGDSALYLCASRRTGSPGELFFGEGSRLTVL.

This clonotype was observed at least ten times. The chain couples TRBV5-1 to TRBJ2-7, with 7 positions matching TRBD2. From germline, CDR1 is SGHRS and CDR2 YFSETQ. V dropped 2 bases and J dropped 1; count of bases not matched to a gene: 3. The CDR3 runs 14 residues. DNA of the CDR3: TGCGCCAGCAGCTTCGCGGGGGTTTCCTACGAGCAGTACTTC. This codes for CASSFAGVSYEQYF.

This clonotype was seen more than once but under ten times. The V call is TRBV7-2, the J call TRBJ1-1; D is unclear. CDR1 SGHTA and CDR2 FQGNSA come from the germline V gene. This CDR3 spans 13 amino acids. Trimming removed 7 bases at V and 3 bases at J, with 12 bases between. For the CDR3, the DNA is TGTGCCAGCAACGTAACTCCCGACACTGAAGCTTTCTTT. Its translation: CASNVTPDTEAFF. Complete variable domain (other parts from reference TRBV7-2 and TRBJ1-1): GAGVSQSPSNKVTEKGKDVELRCDPISGHTALYWYRQSLGQGLEFLIYFQGNSAPDKSGLPSDRFSAERTGGSVSTLTIQRTQQEDSAVYLCASNVTPDTEAFFGQGTRLTVV.

This clonotype was counted between two and nine times. The chain links TRBV7-9 to TRBJ2-1; D is uncertain. V lost 1 base to trimming and J lost 4 bases, with 8 bases between them. Germline loops: CDR1 SEHNR, CDR2 FQNEAQ (reference sequence). This CDR3 is 14 amino acids long. CDR3 protein: CASSLGSAYNEQFF. The DNA for the CDR3 is TGTGCCAGCAGCTTAGGATCGGCTTACAATGAGCAGTTCTTC.

This sequence joins TRBV12-3 or TRBV12-4 and TRBJ2-1, with D perhaps TRBD1 or TRBD2 (5 bases each). The CDR3 is 13 amino acids. Trimming stripped 7 bases from V and 8 bases from J, with 15 bases between. In DNA form, the CDR3 reads TGTGCCAGCACCTACGGGGCGGCGGATGAGCAGTTCTTC. This sequence encodes CASTYGAADEQFF.

There are many counts of this clonotype. The V gene is TRBV24-1, the J gene TRBJ2-1, with TRBD1 as a possible D gene (6 bases). CDR3 length: 12 amino acids. V dropped 10 bases and J dropped 3 bases, with 9 bases sitting between them. The germline gives CDR1 KGHDR, CDR2 SFDVKD. The CDR3 loop is CATQTGYNEQFF. CDR3 DNA: TGTGCCACTCAGACAGGCTACAATGAGCAGTTCTTC.

Written as DNA, the CDR3 is TGCGCCAGCAGCCAAGGCGGGCGGGGGGCGAACACCGGGGAGCTGTTTTTT. Its protein is CASSQGGRGANTGELFF. This chain joins TRBV4-1 and TRBJ2-2; the match to TRBD2 covers 8 bases. Trimming cost V 1 base and J 0 bases; bases outside gene matches: 4. Germline assignment: CDR1 MGHRA and CDR2 YSYEKL. The length of the CDR3 is 17 residues.

V usage is TRBV7-2 and J usage is TRBJ1-5; 8 nucleotides align to TRBD1. The V segment lost 1 base and the J segment 2 bases; nucleotides outside the gene matches: 7. Germline CDR1 reads SGHTA; CDR2 reads FQGNSA. The CDR3 has 17 residues. CDR3 DNA: TGTGCCAGCAGCTTAGGACAGGGGAAACCAGGCAATCAGCCCCAGCATTTT. The encoded protein is CASSLGQGKPGNQPQHF.

A few counts support this clonotype. The CDR3 here is CASSFERGPYYNEQFF. Written as DNA, the CDR3 is TGTGCCAGCAGTTTTGAGCGGGGGCCCTACTACAATGAGCAGTTCTTC. The chain links TRBV12-3 or TRBV12-4 to TRBJ2-1; TRBD2 aligns across 8 bases. With V trimmed by 3 bases and J by 3 bases, 7 bases remained unmatched. CDR3 length: 16 amino acids.

This clonotype was seen a single time. The chain recombines TRBV20-1 with TRBJ2-1; D uncertain. Germline V CDR1 and CDR2: DFQATT, SNEGSKA (reference sequence). The CDR3 totals 12 residues. Trimming shortened V by 6 bases and J by 0 bases, and 6 bases separated the two germline ends. CDR3 in DNA: TGCAGTGCCCCGGGCTCCTACAATGAGCAGTTCTTC. This translates into CSAPGSYNEQFF.

This clonotype occurred a few times. The chain links TRBV6-6 to TRBJ2-2; TRBD1 matches at 10 bases. Germline CDR1 reads MNHNY; CDR2 reads SVGAGI (reference sequence). The CDR3 extends over 15 amino acids. Trimming took 4 bases from V and 7 from J; bases not matched to a gene: 6. The CDR3 DNA reads TGTGCCAGCAGTTTACCGGGACAGGGGATCGGGGAGCTGTTTTTT. Protein: CASSLPGQGIGELFF.

In its sample, this clonotype was seen a few times. The V gene is TRBV7-8, the J gene TRBJ1-2; 9 positions agree with TRBD1. The CDR3 sequence is 15 residues long. CDR1 is SGHVS and CDR2 is FQNEAQ in the germline V gene. The junction had 8 bases not matched to a gene; V was cut back by 5 bases and J by 4 bases. The CDR3 bases are TGTGCCAGCAGCGACAGACAGGGGGGCACCTATGGCTACACCTTC. Encoded protein: CASSDRQGGTYGYTF.

This clonotype was seen a few times. V usage is TRBV12-3 or TRBV12-4 and J usage is TRBJ2-5; weak D call: TRBD2 (6 bases). The germline V and J ends were trimmed by 3 bases and 4 bases, with 9 bases remaining between them. This CDR3 comprises 13 residues. The CDR3 nucleotides read TGTGCCAGCAGTTTCGGGGGAACAGAGACCCAGTACTTC. Residues: CASSFGGTETQYF.

This clonotype was observed a handful of times. The V call is TRBV20-1, the J call TRBJ1-2; D is unresolved. Per germline, CDR1 DFQATT and CDR2 SNEGSKA (reference sequence). V was pared by 0 bases and J by 8 bases, with 16 bases between. The CDR3 loop spans 14 amino acids. CDR3: CSARDELPSRGYTF. The CDR3 DNA reads as TGCAGTGCTAGAGATGAGTTGCCTTCGCGGGGCTACACCTTC.

The genes are TRBV12-3 or TRBV12-4 and TRBJ1-1; no firm D call. The CDR3 is 14 amino acids. V gave up 6 bases and J gave up 4 bases, with 15 bases separating them. The CDR3 protein is CASSLNRNPTEAFF. CDR3 nucleotide sequence: TGTGCCAGCAGCCTCAACAGAAACCCCACTGAAGCTTTCTTT.

This clonotype occurred a few times. This sequence joins TRBV6-5 and TRBJ1-1; D is undetermined. The V and J ends lost 4 bases and 10 bases respectively, with 13 bases between them. Germline CDR1 is MNHEY and CDR2 is SVGAGI. CDR3 length: 12 amino acids. The CDR3 here is CASSSTDGGAFF. In nucleotides, the CDR3 is TGTGCCAGCAGTTCCACCGATGGTGGAGCTTTCTTT.

This clonotype has ten or more counts. The V call is TRBV6-4, the J call TRBJ2-3; 8 positions agree with TRBD2. This CDR3 is 16 amino acids long. Germline CDR1 MRHNA, CDR2 SNTAGT. J was trimmed by 4 bases and V by 2 bases; bases with no gene match: 8. The CDR3 loop reads CASSDGVGGAPDTQYF. Written as DNA, the CDR3 is TGTGCCAGCAGTGACGGGGTCGGGGGGGCCCCAGATACGCAGTATTTT.

This chain connects TRBV7-2 to TRBJ2-1; D may be TRBD1 (5 bases). V lost 5 bases and J 6 bases, leaving 11 bases between the germline ends. Germline V gives CDR1 SGHTA, CDR2 FQGNSA. The length of the CDR3 is 13 residues. The CDR3 nucleotides are TGTGCCAGCAGCCTAGGACACCCCAATGAGCAGTTCTTC. Protein sequence: CASSLGHPNEQFF.

The gene calls are TRBV14 and TRBJ2-1; 13 bases match TRBD2. V was clipped by 4 bases and J by 5 bases; unmatched bases: 2. The CDR3 totals 15 residues. Germline V lookup: CDR1 SGHDN, CDR2 FVKESK. CDR3 nucleotide sequence: TGTGCCAGCAGCCCGGGGACTAGCGGGAACAATGAGCAGTTCTTC. Amino acid sequence: CASSPGTSGNNEQFF.

V gene TRBV11-1 combines with J gene TRBJ2-3; D gene unclear. Germline loops: CDR1 SGHAT, CDR2 FQDESV (reference sequence). V lost 5 bases and J 7 bases, leaving 10 bases between the germline ends. The CDR3 totals 12 residues. The CDR3 DNA reads as TGTGCCAGCAGCGCCGTAGTGTATACGCAGTATTTT. It encodes CASSAVVYTQYF. The full variable domain, in which reference TRBV11-1 and TRBJ2-3 provide the parts outside the CDR3, is EAEVAQSPRYKITEKSQAVAFWCDPISGHATLYWYRQILGQGPELLVQFQDESVVDDSQLPKDRFSAERLKGVDSTLKIQPAELGDSAMYLCASSAVVYTQYFGPGTRLTVL.